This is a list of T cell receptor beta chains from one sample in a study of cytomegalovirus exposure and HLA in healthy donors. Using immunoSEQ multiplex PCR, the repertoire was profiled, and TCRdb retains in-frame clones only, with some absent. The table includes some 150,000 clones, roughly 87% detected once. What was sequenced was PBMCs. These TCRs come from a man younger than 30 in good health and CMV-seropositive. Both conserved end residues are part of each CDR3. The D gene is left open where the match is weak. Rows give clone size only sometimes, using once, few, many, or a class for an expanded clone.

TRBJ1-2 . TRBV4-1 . TGCGCCAGCAGCCAGCCCAGGACGAAGGGGGGCTACACCTTC CASSQPRTKGGYTF
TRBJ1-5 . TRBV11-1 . TGTGCCAGCAGCTTTTCGGGGAGTCAGCCCCAGCATTTT CASSFSGSQPQHF
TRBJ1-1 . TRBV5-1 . TGCGCCAGCAGCTTGATGGCAGAACGGGTAGCTTTCTTT CASSLMAERVAFF
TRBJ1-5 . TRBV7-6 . TGTGCCAGCAGCTCGGCGGGGCCTTATAGCAATCAGCCCCAGCATTTT CASSSAGPYSNQPQHF
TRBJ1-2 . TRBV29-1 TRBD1 TGCAGCATAAGAGACAGGGGGAAGGGTGGCTACACCTTC CSIRDRGKGGYTF
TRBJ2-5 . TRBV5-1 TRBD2 TGCGCCAGCAGCTCGGGACTAGCGGGAACGGGAGAGACCCAGTACTTC CASSSGLAGTGETQYF
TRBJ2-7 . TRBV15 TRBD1 TGTGCCACCAGCAGGGGACAGGGGTCCTACGAGCAGTACTTC CATSRGQGSYEQYF
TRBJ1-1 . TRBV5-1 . TGCGCCAGCAGCTTGTTGACAGCGAACACTGAAGCTTTCTTT CASSLLTANTEAFF
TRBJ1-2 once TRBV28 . TGTGCCAGCAGTTTAGGGCAGGGCCCCCTTGGCTACACCTTC CASSLGQGPLGYTF
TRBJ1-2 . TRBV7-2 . TGTGCCGGAAGGGGAAACTATGGCTACACCTTC CAGRGNYGYTF
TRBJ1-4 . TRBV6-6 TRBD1 TGTGCCAGCAGTATCCCACAGGGGGCCGGGGAAAAACTGTTTTTT CASSIPQGAGEKLFF
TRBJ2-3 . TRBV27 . TGTGCCAGCAGCCCGGACAGCTCAGGAGATACGCAGTATTTT CASSPDSSGDTQYF
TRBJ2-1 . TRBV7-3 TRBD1 TGTGCCAGCAGCTTAGATTCGGGACAGCTGCAGTTCTTC CASSLDSGQLQFF
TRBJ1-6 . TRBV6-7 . TGTGCCAGTTGGGCAGGAGGGCAAAAAAATTCACCCCTCCACTTT CASWAGGQKNSPLHF
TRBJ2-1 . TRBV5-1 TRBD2 TGCGCCAGCAGCCTACTAGCGGGAGAGTACAATGAGCAGTTCTTC CASSLLAGEYNEQFF
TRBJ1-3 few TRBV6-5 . TGTGCCAGCAGTTACTCGGAGGCAGCTGGAAACACCATATATTTT CASSYSEAAGNTIYF
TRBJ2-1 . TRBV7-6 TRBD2 TGTGCCAGCAGTCCTCGACGCGGGAGCTCCTACAATGAGCAGTTCTTC CASSPRRGSSYNEQFF
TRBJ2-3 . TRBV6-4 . TGTGCCACAGCAGTAGACGGGAGTACAGATACGCAGTATTTT CATAVDGSTDTQYF
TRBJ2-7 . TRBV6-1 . TGTGCCAGCAGACGCGAGGCGGGCCACGAGCAGTACTTC CASRREAGHEQYF
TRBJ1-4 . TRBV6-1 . TGTGCCAGCAGTTTTTGGACAGCGGAAAAACTGTTTTTT CASSFWTAEKLFF
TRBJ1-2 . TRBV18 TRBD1 TGTGCCAGCTCACCCGGGACAGCCTATGGCTACACCTTC CASSPGTAYGYTF
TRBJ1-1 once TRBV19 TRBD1 TGTGCCAGTAGGCTCACAGGGGGTTCGAACACTGAAGCTTTCTTT CASRLTGGSNTEAFF
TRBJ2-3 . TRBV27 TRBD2 TGTGCCAGCAGTACCCTCCTAGCGGAACACACAGATACGCAGTATTTT CASSTLLAEHTDTQYF
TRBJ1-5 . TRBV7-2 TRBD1 TGTGCCAGCAGCCCCGGGACAGGGAAATACCAGCCCCAGCATTTT CASSPGTGKYQPQHF
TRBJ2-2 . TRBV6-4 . TGTGCCAGCAGCGACGGGGCCACCGGGGAGCTGTTTTTT CASSDGATGELFF
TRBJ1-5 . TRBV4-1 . TGCGCCAGCAGCCTCCACACAGATCAGCCCCAGCATTTT CASSLHTDQPQHF
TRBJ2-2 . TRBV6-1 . TGTGCCACCGACAGGAACACCGGGGAGCTGTTTTTT CATDRNTGELFF
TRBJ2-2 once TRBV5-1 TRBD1 TGCGCCAGTGGGACAGGGCAGGGCACCGGGGAGCTGTTTTTT CASGTGQGTGELFF
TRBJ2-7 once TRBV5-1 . TGCGCCAGCAGCGGCGGGACAGTGACCGGGGACGAGCAGTACTTC CASSGGTVTGDEQYF
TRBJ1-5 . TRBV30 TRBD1 TGTGCCTGGAGTGTGGGGACAGTTAGCAATCAGCCCCAGCATTTT CAWSVGTVSNQPQHF
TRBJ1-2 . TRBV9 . TGTGCCAGCAGCGTAGGCCCAGGGGTCGACTATGGCTACACCTTC CASSVGPGVDYGYTF
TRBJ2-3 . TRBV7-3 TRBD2 TGTGCCAGCAGCTTAAGTAGCGGGGGGCGTCCAGATACGCAGTATTTT CASSLSSGGRPDTQYF
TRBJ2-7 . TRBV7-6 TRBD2 TGTGCCAGCAGCGTCTGGGGGGGGGACTACGAGCAGTACTTC CASSVWGGDYEQYF
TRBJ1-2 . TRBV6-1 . TGTGCCAGCACCGGGGGGGGCTATGGCTACACCTTC CASTGGGYGYTF
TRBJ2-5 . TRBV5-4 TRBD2 TGTGCCAGCAGCTTAGCGGGGGGCCAAGAGACCCAGTACTTC CASSLAGGQETQYF
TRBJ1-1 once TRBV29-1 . TGCAGCATACAAGGGAGGGAAGCTTTCTTT CSIQGREAFF
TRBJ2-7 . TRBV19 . TGTGCCAGTAGTATTATCACCGGGTTCGGGGAGCAGTACTTC CASSIITGFGEQYF
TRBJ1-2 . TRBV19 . TGTGCCAGTAGCTATCACCGCCGGGGGGAGATTGGCTACACCTTC CASSYHRRGEIGYTF
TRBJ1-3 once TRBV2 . TGTGCCAGCATCAGACAGCACTCTGGAAACACCATATATTTT CASIRQHSGNTIYF
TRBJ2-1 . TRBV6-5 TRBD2 TGTGCCAGCAGTTTGACTAGCGGGAGGAATGAGCAGTTCTTC CASSLTSGRNEQFF
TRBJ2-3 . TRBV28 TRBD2 TGTGCCAGCAGTCCCCCTAGCGGGGGGCAGACAGATACGCAGTATTTT CASSPPSGGQTDTQYF
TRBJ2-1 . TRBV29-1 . TGCAGCGTTTTGTGGCCGGGAGTGGACAATGAGCAGTTCTTC CSVLWPGVDNEQFF
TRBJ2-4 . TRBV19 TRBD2 TGTGCCAGTAGCCCGACTAGCGGGGAGGGGATTCAGTACTTC CASSPTSGEGIQYF
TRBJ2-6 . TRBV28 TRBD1 TGTGCCAGCAGTCTACCTGGGACAGGGACCTCTGGGGCCAACGTCCTGACTTTC CASSLPGTGTSGANVLTF
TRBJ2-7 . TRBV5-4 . TGTGCCAGCAGCCCTGACAGGGGAGGGATAAAGGAGCAGTACTTC CASSPDRGGIKEQYF
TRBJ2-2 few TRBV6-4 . TGTGCCAGCAGTGCGCGGGTTGAGAGCACCGGGGAGCTGTTTTTT CASSARVESTGELFF
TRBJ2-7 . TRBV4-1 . TGCGCCAGCAGCCAAGCGGAGACAGGAGCCTACGAGCAGTACTTC CASSQAETGAYEQYF
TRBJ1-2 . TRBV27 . TGTGCCAGCAGAACACCGGGACACCTTAACTATGGCTACACCTTC CASRTPGHLNYGYTF
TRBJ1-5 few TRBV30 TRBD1 TGTGCCTGGACCGACAGGGGAAGGGGGCCCCAGCATTTT CAWTDRGRGPQHF
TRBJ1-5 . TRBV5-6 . TGTGCCAGCAGCCTGGGGGTCTCGGGGAATCAGCCCCAGCATTTT CASSLGVSGNQPQHF
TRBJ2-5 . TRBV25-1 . TGTGCCAGCAGTGAATATCGGGGGACGGATAGAGAGACCCAGTACTTC CASSEYRGTDRETQYF
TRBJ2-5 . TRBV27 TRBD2 TGTGCCAGCAGGGGACTAGCGGGGGGGCCACGGGAGACCCAGTACTTC CASRGLAGGPRETQYF
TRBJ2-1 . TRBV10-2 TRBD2 TGCGCCAGCGGGGGTAGCGGGAGTAGGCAGTTCTTC CASGGSGSRQFF
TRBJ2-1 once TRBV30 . TGTGCCTGGAGCGTCGGGAGAGGGAATGAGCAGTTCTTC CAWSVGRGNEQFF
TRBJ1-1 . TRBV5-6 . TGTGCCAGCAGCTTTCAGGGCGTGGTCACTGAAGCTTTCTTT CASSFQGVVTEAFF
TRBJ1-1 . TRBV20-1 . TGCAGTGCCCGCGGGGGGATTGAAGCTTTCTTT CSARGGIEAFF
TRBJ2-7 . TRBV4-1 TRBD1 TGCGCCAGCAGCCTCAATCCGGGCCCAGGGGGCCACGAGCAGTACTTC CASSLNPGPGGHEQYF